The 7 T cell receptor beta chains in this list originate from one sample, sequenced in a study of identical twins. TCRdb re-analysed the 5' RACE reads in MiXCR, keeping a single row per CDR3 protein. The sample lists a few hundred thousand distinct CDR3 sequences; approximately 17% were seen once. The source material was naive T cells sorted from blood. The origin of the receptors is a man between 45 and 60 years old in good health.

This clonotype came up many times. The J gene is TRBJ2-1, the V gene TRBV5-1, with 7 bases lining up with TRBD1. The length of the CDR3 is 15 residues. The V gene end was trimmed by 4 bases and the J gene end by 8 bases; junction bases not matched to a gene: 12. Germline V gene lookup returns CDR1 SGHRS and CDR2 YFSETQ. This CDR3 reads CASSRGRDSGYEQFF. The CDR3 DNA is TGCGCCAGCAGCAGAGGACGGGACAGTGGCTATGAGCAGTTCTTC.

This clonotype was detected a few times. This chain's CDR3 is CASSTGTSGNTIYF. The CDR3 bases are TGTGCCAGCAGTACCGGGACATCTGGAAACACCATATATTTT. This sequence joins TRBV6-1 and TRBJ1-3; tentative D call: TRBD1 (6 bases). Trimming cost V 5 bases and J 1 base, with 9 bases left between them. The CDR3 extends over 14 amino acids. CDR1 is MNHNS, CDR2 SASEGT, per germline.

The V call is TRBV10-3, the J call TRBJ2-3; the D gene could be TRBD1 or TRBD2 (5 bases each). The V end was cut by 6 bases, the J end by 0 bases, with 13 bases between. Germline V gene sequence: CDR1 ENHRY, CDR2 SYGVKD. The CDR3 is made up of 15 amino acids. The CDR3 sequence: CAIRTGTTSTDTQYF. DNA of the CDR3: TGTGCCATCAGAACCGGGACGACTAGCACAGATACGCAGTATTTT.

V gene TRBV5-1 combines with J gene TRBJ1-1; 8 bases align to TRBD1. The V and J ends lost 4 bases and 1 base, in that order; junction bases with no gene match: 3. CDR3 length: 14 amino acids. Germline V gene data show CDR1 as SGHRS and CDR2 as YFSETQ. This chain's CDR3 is CASSPGQENTEAFF. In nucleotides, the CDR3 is TGCGCCAGCAGCCCGGGACAGGAGAACACTGAAGCTTTCTTT. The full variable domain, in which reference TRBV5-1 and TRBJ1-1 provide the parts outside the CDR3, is KAGVTQTPRYLIKTRGQQVTLSCSPISGHRSVSWYQQTPGQGLQFLFEYFSETQRNKGNFPGRFSGRQFSNSRSEMNVSTLELGDSALYLCASSPGQENTEAFFGQGTRLTVV.

CDR3 in amino acids: CASSLRGATEKLFF. DNA for the CDR3: TGTGCCAGCAGCTTGAGGGGGGCTACGGAAAAACTGTTTTTT. The chain carries TRBV7-9 and TRBJ1-4; D is perhaps TRBD1 (6 bases). Germline V CDR1 and CDR2: SEHNR, FQNEAQ (reference sequence). Trimming removed 3 bases from V and 8 bases from J, with 13 bases in between. The CDR3 sequence is 14 residues long.

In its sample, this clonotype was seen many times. CDR3 sequence: CASSLQEGHSKNIQYF. The CDR3 DNA is TGCGCCAGCAGCTTGCAGGAGGGTCACTCCAAAAACATTCAGTACTTC. This chain links TRBV5-1 with TRBJ2-4, with D maybe TRBD2 (6 bases). CDR1 SGHRS and CDR2 YFSETQ come from the germline V gene. Trimming removed 1 base at V and 2 bases at J, with 13 bases between. This CDR3 contains 16 residues.

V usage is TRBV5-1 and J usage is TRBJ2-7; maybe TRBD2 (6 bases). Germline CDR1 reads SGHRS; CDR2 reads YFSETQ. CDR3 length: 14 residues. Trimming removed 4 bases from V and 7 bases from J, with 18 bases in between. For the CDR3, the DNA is TGCGCCAGCAGCACTGGATACGGGACTCTGGAGCAGTACTTC. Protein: CASSTGYGTLEQYF.